The 21 T cell receptor beta chains given below trace back to one sample, sequenced in a study of blood T cell repertoires in COVID-19. TCRdb keeps only in-frame clones here, not all; method: immunoSEQ multiplex PCR. The sample has 60,000 to 80,000 clones, around 85% seen once; the top ten hold roughly 25%. Sequencing was performed on peripheral blood. All receptors derive from a man in his fifties with acute or convalescent COVID-19.

The chain joins TRBV12-5 to TRBJ2-7; 13 nucleotides line up with TRBD2. After removal of 7 bases from V and 6 bases from J, the junction contained 6 bases not matched to a gene. Germline CDR1 and CDR2: LGHNT and FRNRAP. The CDR3 runs to 14 residues. CDR3 nucleotides: TGTGCTAGTGCCGACGGACTAGCGGGGGCCGAGCAGTACTTC. Translated, it gives CASADGLAGAEQYF.

V gene TRBV3-1 (or the pseudogene TRBV3-2) combines with J gene TRBJ1-2; TRBD1 aligns across 12 bases. The ends lost 5 bases at V and 6 bases at J; junction bases unmatched: 1. CDR1 and CDR2 from the germline V gene are LGHDT and YNNKEL (reference sequence). The length of the CDR3 is 13 residues. CDR3 nucleotides: TGTGCCAGCAGCGGGACAGGGGGCCATGGCTACACCTTC. The encoded protein is CASSGTGGHGYTF.

The J gene is TRBJ2-2, the V gene TRBV3-1 (or the pseudogene TRBV3-2), with D unclear. Looked up from germline, CDR1 is LGHDT and CDR2 is YNNKEL (reference sequence). CDR3 length equals 13 residues. The V gene lost 2 bases and the J gene lost 6 bases, with 7 bases spanning the gap. CDR3 bases: TGTGCCAGCAGCCAATCGGTGGCCGGGGAGCTGTTTTTT. Its translation is CASSQSVAGELFF.

V gene TRBV13 combines with J gene TRBJ2-1, with 7 bases identical to TRBD1. The CDR3 runs 14 residues. Trimming cost V 3 bases and J 2 bases; bases outside gene matches: 1. CDR1 and CDR2 (germline): PRHDT, FYEKMQ (reference sequence). The CDR3 loop is CASSLDRTYNEQFF. CDR3 bases: TGTGCCAGCAGCTTGGACAGGACCTACAATGAGCAGTTCTTC.

V is TRBV7-6 and J is TRBJ1-2, with TRBD1 matching over 9 bases. Germline lookup yields CDR1 SGHVS and CDR2 FNYEAQ. Trimming removed 5 bases from V and 6 bases from J; junction bases left unmatched: 10. The CDR3 is made up of 15 amino acids. The chain's CDR3 is CASSMGQGNSNGYTF. The CDR3 nucleotides are TGTGCCAGCAGCATGGGACAGGGAAACTCGAATGGCTACACCTTC.

The J gene is TRBJ2-1, the V gene TRBV24-1; unclear D gene. This CDR3 is 14 amino acids long. The V gene's germline CDR1 is KGHDR and CDR2 SFDVKD. With 5 bases removed from V and 4 bases from J, the gap between germline ends came to 11 bases. CDR3 in DNA: TGTGCCACCAGTGGAAGCAGGTTTTACAATGAGCAGTTCTTC. Protein: CATSGSRFYNEQFF.

The chain joins TRBV6-5 to TRBJ2-7; 7 positions match TRBD1. Germline trimming cut 10 bases from V and 3 bases from J; bases unmatched to any gene: 9. This CDR3 comprises 13 residues. CDR1 and CDR2 from the germline V gene are MNHEY and SVGAGI. The CDR3 nucleotides are TGTGCCACCGATGACAGGGACGGCTACGAGCAGTACTTC. Translated, it gives CATDDRDGYEQYF.

The chain uses TRBV11-2 and TRBJ1-4, with 9 bases that match TRBD1. CDR1 and CDR2 from the germline V gene are SGHAT and FQNNGV. This CDR3 contains 16 residues. J gave up 7 bases and V 5 bases, and 11 bases lay outside the gene matches. DNA for the CDR3: TGTGCCAGCAGCCCAAATACAGGGGGCACGGCTGAAAAACTGTTTTTT. Translating it yields CASSPNTGGTAEKLFF. The complete variable domain, with remaining parts taken from reference TRBV11-2 and TRBJ1-4, reads EAGVAQSPRYKIIEKRQSVAFWCNPISGHATLYWYQQILGQGPKLLIQFQNNGVVDDSQLPKDRFSAERLKGVDSTLKIQPAKLEDSAVYLCASSPNTGGTAEKLFFGSGTQLSVL.

V and J are TRBV12-5 and TRBJ2-5; 7 bases fit TRBD1. The CDR3 runs 16 residues. J lost 1 base, V lost 0 bases, and 5 bases had no gene match. Per germline, CDR1 LGHNT and CDR2 FRNRAP. Written as DNA, the CDR3 is TGTGCTAGTGGTTTGGTACGGACAGGCCCCCAAGAGACCCAGTACTTC. Translation: CASGLVRTGPQETQYF.

J is TRBJ1-2 and V is TRBV9, with TRBD1 as a possible D gene (6 bases). Germline CDR1 is SGDLS and CDR2 is YYNGEE. The CDR3 spans 21 residues. The V gene lost 4 bases and the J gene lost 5 bases, with 36 bases spanning the gap. CDR3 nucleotides: TGTGCCAGCAGCCTCAACTCGAATCCAGTATTAGGAGGACAGTCCTTTTATGGCTACACCTTC. This codes for CASSLNSNPVLGGQSFYGYTF.

The V gene is TRBV19, the J gene TRBJ1-5, with 7 bases identical to TRBD1. J gave up 2 bases and V 7 bases, and 14 bases lay outside the gene matches. The CDR3 length is 17 residues. From germline, CDR1 is LNHDA and CDR2 SQIVND (reference sequence). The CDR3, as DNA: TGTGCCAGTATTAAGACAGGGCCCATAATCGGCAATCAGCCCCAGCATTTT. Encoded protein: CASIKTGPIIGNQPQHF.

The chain links TRBV7-6 to TRBJ2-7; maybe TRBD1 (5 bases). Germline values: CDR1 SGHVS, CDR2 FNYEAQ. CDR3 length: 13 amino acids. The V and J ends lost 5 bases and 5 bases respectively, with 13 bases between them. The CDR3 loop reads CASSLETANEQYF. CDR3 DNA: TGTGCCAGCAGCCTCGAGACAGCAAACGAGCAGTACTTC.

The chain has TRBV3-1 (or the pseudogene TRBV3-2) and TRBJ2-1; 9 bases map to TRBD2. The CDR3 contains 15 residues. Per germline, CDR1 LGHDT and CDR2 YNNKEL (reference sequence). The ends lost 0 bases at V and 8 bases at J; junction bases unmatched: 5. The chain's CDR3 is CASSQERGGLDEQFF. CDR3 DNA sequence: TGTGCCAGCAGCCAAGAGCGGGGGGGCCTCGATGAGCAGTTCTTC.

There are a few counts of this clone. CDR3 DNA: TGTGCCATCAGCCGGGACACCGAGCAGTACTTC. It encodes CAISRDTEQYF. This chain links TRBV10-3 with TRBJ2-7; a weak D match, TRBD1 (6 bases). This CDR3 has 11 residues. Germline V gene sequence: CDR1 ENHRY, CDR2 SYGVKD. V was cut by 6 bases and J by 6 bases, with 9 bases left in between.

The chain has TRBV5-4 and TRBJ2-1; TRBD1 matches at 9 bases. This CDR3 comprises 14 residues. With 5 bases clipped from V and 5 bases from J, the junction kept 5 bases outside the gene matches. Per the germline V gene, CDR1 is SGHNT and CDR2 is YYREEE (reference sequence). The CDR3 loop is CASRGQGSHNEQFF. CDR3 DNA: TGTGCCAGCAGAGGACAGGGGTCTCACAATGAGCAGTTCTTC. Filled out from reference TRBV5-4 and TRBJ2-1, the complete variable domain reads ETGVTQSPTHLIKTRGQQVTLRCSSQSGHNTVSWYQQALGQGPQFIFQYYREEENGRGNFPPRFSGLQFPNYSSELNVNALELDDSALYLCASRGQGSHNEQFFGPGTRLTVL.

This chain links TRBV2 with TRBJ1-2, with 11 bases matching TRBD1. The CDR3 has 16 residues. In germline, CDR1 is SNHLY, CDR2 FYNNEI. Trimming removed 6 bases from V and 3 bases from J; junction bases left unmatched: 9. Here the CDR3 DNA reads TGTGCCAGCAGAATTGTCCCGGGACAGGGGGACTATGGCTACACCTTC. Its translation: CASRIVPGQGDYGYTF.

J is TRBJ2-1 and V is TRBV6-6; TRBD2 matches 13 bases. Losses at the gene ends were 2 bases for V and 8 bases for J; bases not matched to a gene: 6. Germline V gives CDR1 MNHNY, CDR2 SVGAGI (reference sequence). The CDR3 is 16 amino acids. The CDR3: CASSYPRTSGGDEQFF. CDR3 in DNA: TGTGCCAGCAGTTACCCAAGGACTAGCGGGGGAGATGAGCAGTTCTTC.

This chain joins TRBV5-1 and TRBJ2-1, with a weak D call TRBD1 (6 bases). Germline CDR1 SGHRS, CDR2 YFSETQ. The V gene lost 0 bases and the J gene lost 0 bases, with 13 bases spanning the gap. The CDR3 is 17 residues long. CDR3 amino acids: CASSLALGHRSYNEQFF. The CDR3 DNA sequence: TGCGCCAGCAGCTTGGCCTTGGGACACCGCTCCTACAATGAGCAGTTCTTC.

This chain connects TRBV7-9 to TRBJ2-3; tentative D call: TRBD1 (6 bases). V lost 4 bases and J lost 4, with 12 bases in between. The CDR3 runs 14 residues. CDR1 and CDR2 (germline): SEHNR, FQNEAQ (reference sequence). The DNA for the CDR3 is TGTGCCAGCAGCTCGCTCCGGACAGCAGATACGCAGTATTTT. It yields the protein CASSSLRTADTQYF.

Remarks on this clone: One junction end does not reproduce the germline sequence, and a read error may be involved. This chain uses TRBV2 with TRBJ2-2; 7 bases are shared with TRBD1. This CDR3 contains 15 residues. Looked up from germline, CDR1 is SNHLY and CDR2 is FYNNEI. The CDR3 spells CASSEQTGNAGELFF. CDR3 nucleotides: TGTGCCAGCAGTGAGCAGACAGGGAACGCCGGGGAGCTGTTTTTT.

The V call is TRBV7-8, the J call TRBJ1-6; 9 nucleotides match TRBD1. CDR3 length equals 13 residues. The junction had 0 bases not matched to a gene; V was cut back by 4 bases and J by 8 bases. In germline, CDR1 is SGHVS, CDR2 FQNEAQ. The CDR3 region is CASSWTGDSPLHF. The CDR3, as DNA: TGTGCCAGCAGCTGGACAGGGGATTCACCCCTCCACTTT.